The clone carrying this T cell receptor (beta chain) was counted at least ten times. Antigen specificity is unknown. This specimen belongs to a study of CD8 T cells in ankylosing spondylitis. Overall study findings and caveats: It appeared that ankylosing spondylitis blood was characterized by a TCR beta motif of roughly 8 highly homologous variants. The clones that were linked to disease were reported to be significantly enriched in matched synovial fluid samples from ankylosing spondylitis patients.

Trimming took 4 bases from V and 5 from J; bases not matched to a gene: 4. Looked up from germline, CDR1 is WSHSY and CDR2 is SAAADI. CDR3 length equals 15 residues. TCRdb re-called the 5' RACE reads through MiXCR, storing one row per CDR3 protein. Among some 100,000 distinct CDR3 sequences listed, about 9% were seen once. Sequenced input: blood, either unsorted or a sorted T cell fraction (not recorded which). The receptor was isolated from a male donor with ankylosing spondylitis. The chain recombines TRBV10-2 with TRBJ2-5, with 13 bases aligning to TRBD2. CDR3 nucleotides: TGCGCCAGCAGTGCGACTAGCGGGAGGAAGGAGACCCAGTACTTC. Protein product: CASSATSGRKETQYF.